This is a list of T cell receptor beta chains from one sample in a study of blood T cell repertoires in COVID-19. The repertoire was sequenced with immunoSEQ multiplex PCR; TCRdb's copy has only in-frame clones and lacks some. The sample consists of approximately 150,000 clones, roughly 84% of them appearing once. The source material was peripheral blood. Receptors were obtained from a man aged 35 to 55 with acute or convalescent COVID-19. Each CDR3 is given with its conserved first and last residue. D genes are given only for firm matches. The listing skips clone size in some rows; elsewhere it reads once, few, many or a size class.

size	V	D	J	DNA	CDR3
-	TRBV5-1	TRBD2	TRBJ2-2	TGCGCCAGCAGCTCTTCTAGCGGGGGGCCCGGGGAGCTGTTTTTT	CASSSSSGGPGELFF
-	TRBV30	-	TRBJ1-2	TGTGCCTGGAGTGTACTCCGAAACTATGGCTACACCTTC	CAWSVLRNYGYTF
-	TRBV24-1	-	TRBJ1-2	TGTGCCACCAGTGATTCCCTATCCCTTGCGGGCTATGGCTACACCTTC	CATSDSLSLAGYGYTF
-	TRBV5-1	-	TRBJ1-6	TGCGCCAGCAGCTTGGGACAGATCCTTTCACCCCTCCACTTT	CASSLGQILSPLHF
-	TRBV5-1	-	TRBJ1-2	TGCGCCAGCCGGAATTCGGGGGTGGATGGCTACACCTTC	CASRNSGVDGYTF
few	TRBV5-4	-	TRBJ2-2	TGTGCCAGCAGAGGTCCGGCCCCGGGCACCGGGGAGCTGTTTTTT	CASRGPAPGTGELFF
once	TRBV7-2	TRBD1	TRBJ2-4	TGTGCCAGCAGCTTAGTAGGACAGGGGGCGAACATTCAGTACTTC	CASSLVGQGANIQYF
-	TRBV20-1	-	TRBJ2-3	TGCAGTGCTAGCGATGAGGATACGCAGTATTTT	CSASDEDTQYF
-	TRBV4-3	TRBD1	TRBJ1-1	TGCGCCAGCAGCCAAGGTACAGGGGTCAACACTGAAGCTTTCTTT	CASSQGTGVNTEAFF
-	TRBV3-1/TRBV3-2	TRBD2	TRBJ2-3	TGTGCCAGCAGCCAAGATCTAGCGGGGGGAACAGATACGCAGTATTTT	CASSQDLAGGTDTQYF
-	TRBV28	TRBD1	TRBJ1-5	TGTGCCAGCAGACTAAACAGGGGCAACAATCAGCCCCAGCATTTT	CASRLNRGNNQPQHF
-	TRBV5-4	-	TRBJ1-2	TGTGCCAGCAGCTCCCGTCCCCATGGCTACACCTTC	CASSSRPHGYTF
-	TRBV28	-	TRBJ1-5	TGTGCCAGCATGAGTCTTAATCAGCCCCAGCATTTT	CASMSLNQPQHF
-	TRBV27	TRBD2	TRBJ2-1	TGTGCCAGCAGCCCCGGGGGGACCGATGAGCAGTTCTTC	CASSPGGTDEQFF
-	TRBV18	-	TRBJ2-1	TGTGCCAGCTCACCTGGAAGACAATACAATGAGCAGTTCTTC	CASSPGRQYNEQFF
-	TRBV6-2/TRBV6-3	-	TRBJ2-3	TGTGCCAGCAGTTACCAGGGCAGGGAGGCAGATACGCAGTATTTT	CASSYQGREADTQYF
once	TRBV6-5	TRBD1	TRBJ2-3	TGTGCCAGCAGTTACTCGGGACAGGGATTCTCAGATACGCAGTATTTT	CASSYSGQGFSDTQYF
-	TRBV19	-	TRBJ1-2	TGTGCCAGTAGTCCACAACCGTACTATGGCTACACCTTC	CASSPQPYYGYTF
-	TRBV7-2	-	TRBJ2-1	TGTGCCAGCAGCCCAGAGCGGTATGAGCAGTTCTTC	CASSPERYEQFF
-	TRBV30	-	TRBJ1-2	TGTGCCTGGACCCTACGGGAGGGAGGGAACTGGGGCTACACCTTC	CAWTLREGGNWGYTF
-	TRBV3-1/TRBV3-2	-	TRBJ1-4	TGTGCCAGCAGCCAAGGTGGGCAGGGGAATGAAAAACTGTTTTTT	CASSQGGQGNEKLFF
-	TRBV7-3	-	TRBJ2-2	TGTGCCAGCAGCTCGGTTACTACGAACACCGGGGAGCTGTTTTTT	CASSSVTTNTGELFF
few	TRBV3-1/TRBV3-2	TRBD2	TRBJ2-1	TGTGCCAGCAGCCAAGAATCGGTGGCGGGGGGGCCAAGGCATGAGCAGTTCTTC	CASSQESVAGGPRHEQFF
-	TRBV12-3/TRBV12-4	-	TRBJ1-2	TGTGCCAGCAGTTTACAGGATAACTATGGCTACACCTTC	CASSLQDNYGYTF
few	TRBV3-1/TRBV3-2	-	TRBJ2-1	TGTGCCAGCAGCCCCTACGGGGGGCTTGATGAGCAGTTCTTC	CASSPYGGLDEQFF
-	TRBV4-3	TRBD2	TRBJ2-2	TGCGCCAGCAGCCAAAGCGGGGGCACCGGGGAGCTGTTTTTT	CASSQSGGTGELFF
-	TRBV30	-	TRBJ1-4	TGTGCCTGGAGTGTAAACGGACAGCTAAATGAAAAACTGTTTTTT	CAWSVNGQLNEKLFF
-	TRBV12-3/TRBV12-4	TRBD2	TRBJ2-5	TGTGCCAGCGCGAGACTAGCCCAAGAGACCCAGTACTTC	CASARLAQETQYF
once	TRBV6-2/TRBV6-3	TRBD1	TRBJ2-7	TGTGCCAGCAGTCGCCTAGGACAGGGGGCATACGAGCAGTACTTC	CASSRLGQGAYEQYF
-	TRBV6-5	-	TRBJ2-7	TGTGCCAGCATCCCCCGGGACACGAACTACGAGCAGTACTTC	CASIPRDTNYEQYF
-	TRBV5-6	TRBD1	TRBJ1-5	TGTGCCAGCAGCTTGGGGACAGGTACCAATCAGCCCCAGCATTTT	CASSLGTGTNQPQHF
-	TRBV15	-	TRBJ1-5	TGTGCCACCAGCAGAGATGGTATAGGAGATCAGCCCCAGCATTTT	CATSRDGIGDQPQHF
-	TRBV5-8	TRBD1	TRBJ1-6	TGTGCCAGCAGCCCGGGACAGGCAAAAAATTCACCCCTCCACTTT	CASSPGQAKNSPLHF
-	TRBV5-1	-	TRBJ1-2	TGCGCCAGCAGCTTGACGTCGGGGGGCTACACCTTC	CASSLTSGGYTF
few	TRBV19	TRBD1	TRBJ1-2	TGTGCCAGTAGTATAGGACAGGGGTCCGGCTACACCTTC	CASSIGQGSGYTF
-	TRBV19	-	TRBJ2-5	TGTGCCAGTAGCCTGGACTCCTACACCCAGTACTTC	CASSLDSYTQYF
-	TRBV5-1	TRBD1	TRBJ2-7	TGCGCCAGCAGCCCGACAGGGGGATCCTACGAGCAGTACTTC	CASSPTGGSYEQYF
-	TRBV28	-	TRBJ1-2	TGTGCCAGCAGTTTGGCCAGGGTTAATGGCTACACCTTC	CASSLARVNGYTF
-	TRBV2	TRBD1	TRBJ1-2	TGTGCCAGCACCGAGGGCGGGACAGGGAGGTATGGCTACACCTTC	CASTEGGTGRYGYTF
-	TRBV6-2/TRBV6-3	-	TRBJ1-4	TGTGCCAGCAGCTCACGGAGAAATGAAAAACTGTTTTTT	CASSSRRNEKLFF
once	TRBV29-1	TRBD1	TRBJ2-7	TGCAGCGTTGAAGTAAGCCGACAGGGTCCAATATACGAGCAGTACTTC	CSVEVSRQGPIYEQYF
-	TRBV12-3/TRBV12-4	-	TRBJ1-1	TGTGCCAGCAGTTTACCCCGGGACACTGAAGCTTTCTTT	CASSLPRDTEAFF
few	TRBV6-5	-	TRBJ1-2	TGTGCCAGCAGGAGGGCGGGGAATGGCTACACCTTC	CASRRAGNGYTF
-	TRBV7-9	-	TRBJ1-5	TGTGCCAGCAGCTTCGTACAGGGCGACAGCAATCAGCCCCAGCATTTT	CASSFVQGDSNQPQHF
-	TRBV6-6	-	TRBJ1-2	TGTGCCAGCAGCCTTACAGGGAAGGATGGCTACACCTTC	CASSLTGKDGYTF
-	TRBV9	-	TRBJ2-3	TGTGCCAGCAGCGCCTGGACAGCTAGCACAGATACGCAGTATTTT	CASSAWTASTDTQYF
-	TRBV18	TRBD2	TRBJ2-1	TGTGCCAGCTCACTGGGACTAGCGGGGGACCTCTACAATGAGCAGTTCTTC	CASSLGLAGDLYNEQFF
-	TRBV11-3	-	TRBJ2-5	TGTGCCAGCAGCCAGGGCAGGCACCAAGAGACCCAGTACTTC	CASSQGRHQETQYF
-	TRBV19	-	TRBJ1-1	TGTGCCAGCTCAGGACAGTCCCCGTGGTCTGAAGCTTTCTTT	CASSGQSPWSEAFF